Listed here are 26 T cell receptor beta chains from one sample, sequenced in a study of post-analysis software for immune sequencing data. Study results and limitations: Controls showed lower frequencies than patients for roughly 5 TRBV segments, and TRBV5-6, TRBV5-1 and TRBV20-1 were among these.

These receptors have no known antigen. Unique molecular identifiers featured in each of the TCR beta cDNA libraries. MiXCR was run by TCRdb on the PCR reads, yielding one entry per CDR3 protein. Altogether 450,000 or so distinct CDR3 sequences are present, nearly 45% being singletons, with the ten largest covering about 12%. The sample taken for sequencing was blood. The source is a girl aged 5-17 years with multiple sclerosis.

This rearrangement joins TRBV6-5 to TRBJ2-1; the match to TRBD2 covers 13 bases. The CDR3 consists of 15 residues. Germline V lookup: CDR1 MNHEY, CDR2 SVGAGI. Trimming took 6 bases from V and 9 from J; bases not matched to a gene: 8. The CDR3 spells CASRPGLAGPGEQFF. The CDR3, as DNA: TGTGCCAGCAGACCGGGACTAGCGGGACCGGGTGAGCAGTTCTTC.

The chain uses TRBV29-1 and TRBJ1-5; TRBD1 is a possible D gene (6 bases). The CDR3 totals 13 residues. The germline V gene has CDR1 SQVTM and CDR2 ANQGSEA. V lost 7 bases and J lost 8, with 18 bases in between. In DNA, the CDR3 is TGCAGCGCCCTCCACAGGGCTGGGGAGCCCCAGCATTTT. It specifies CSALHRAGEPQHF.

This clonotype was seen a few times. The V gene is TRBV12-3 or TRBV12-4, the J gene TRBJ2-5, with TRBD1 matching over 9 bases. The J call may be incorrect, as the DNA end agrees better with TRBJ2-7. The CDR3 consists of 14 residues. The CDR3 loop reads CASSPRDREDEQYF. CDR3 DNA sequence: TGTGCCAGCAGTCCCCGGGACAGGGAGGACGAGCAGTACTTC.

This clonotype occurred a few times. The chain recombines TRBV29-1 with TRBJ2-1; D not certain. Trimming stripped 4 bases from V and 7 bases from J, with 11 bases between. Per germline, CDR1 SQVTM and CDR2 ANQGSEA. The CDR3 sequence is 12 residues long. This CDR3 is CSVGNQGNEQFF. The DNA of the CDR3 is TGCAGCGTTGGGAACCAAGGGAATGAGCAGTTCTTC.

In its sample, this clonotype was seen many times. This chain uses TRBV10-3 with TRBJ2-7, with 7 bases fitting TRBD1. The germline V gene encodes CDR1 ENHRY and CDR2 SYGVKD. This CDR3 comprises 14 residues. V trimming: 2 bases; J trimming: 5 bases; junction bases outside the gene matches: 6. The CDR3 DNA reads as TGTGCCATCAGTGAGCTCGACAGGGATGACGAGCAGTACTTC. Protein: CAISELDRDDEQYF.

The genes are TRBV4-1 and TRBJ2-1; TRBD2 matches at 11 bases. J gave up 8 bases and V 0 bases, and 9 bases lay outside the gene matches. The germline V gene has CDR1 MGHRA and CDR2 YSYEKL. This CDR3 is built from 17 residues. The DNA of the CDR3 is TGCGCCAGCAGCCAAGACCTTACTAGCGGGAGCTTGGATGAGCAGTTCTTC. Translating it yields CASSQDLTSGSLDEQFF.

This clonotype came up a few times. The V call is TRBV10-3, the J call TRBJ2-1, with TRBD1 matching over 12 bases. Germline CDR1 reads ENHRY; CDR2 reads SYGVKD. The CDR3 runs 18 residues. With V trimmed by 6 bases and J by 0 bases, 9 bases remained unmatched. The CDR3 spells CAISTRDRGPNSYNEQFF. The DNA for the CDR3 is TGTGCCATCAGCACCCGGGACAGGGGGCCCAACTCCTACAATGAGCAGTTCTTC.

This clonotype was counted between two and nine times. The gene calls are TRBV20-1 and TRBJ2-5, with no clear D. This CDR3 has 10 residues. Germline CDR1 reads DFQATT; CDR2 reads SNEGSKA (reference sequence). V was trimmed by 7 bases and J by 5 bases, leaving 8 bases between them. In nucleotides, the CDR3 is TGCAGTGGTAGGCGGGAGACCCAGTACTTC. Encoded protein: CSGRRETQYF.

The J gene is TRBJ2-3, the V gene TRBV19, with TRBD1 identical over 12 bases. The CDR3 length is 17 residues. CDR1 and CDR2 from the germline V gene are LNHDA and SQIVND (reference sequence). After removal of 0 bases from V and 9 bases from J, the junction contained 10 bases not matched to a gene. CDR3 sequence reads: CASSIDPPGQGAETQYF. CDR3 DNA: TGTGCCAGTAGTATAGATCCTCCGGGACAGGGGGCTGAGACGCAGTATTTT.

In this sample, this clonotype turned up a few times. The V gene is TRBV2, the J gene TRBJ1-2, with D possibly matching TRBD1 (6 bases). V lost 5 bases, J lost 4 bases, and 17 bases lay in between. CDR1 SNHLY and CDR2 FYNNEI come from the germline V gene. This CDR3 spans 15 amino acids. The CDR3 loop reads CASSNELRGIYGYTF. CDR3 nucleotide sequence: TGTGCCAGCAGTAATGAACTTAGGGGGATCTATGGCTACACCTTC.

This sequence joins TRBV12-3 or TRBV12-4 and TRBJ2-7, with 8 positions matching TRBD1. V dropped 3 bases and J dropped 2; count of bases not matched to a gene: 3. The CDR3 is made up of 14 amino acids. The CDR3 loop reads CASSLWDRPYEQYF. Here the CDR3 DNA reads TGTGCCAGCAGTTTGTGGGACAGGCCCTACGAGCAGTACTTC.

This sequence joins TRBV6-5 and TRBJ2-7; 12 bases match TRBD2. V lost 0 bases and J lost 7; bases outside the gene matches: 4. Germline CDR1 is MNHEY and CDR2 is SVGAGI. This CDR3 has 15 residues. The CDR3 protein is CASSYSPSGRVEQYF. In DNA, the CDR3 is TGTGCCAGCAGTTACTCTCCTAGCGGGAGGGTGGAGCAGTACTTC.

The rearrangement uses TRBV7-8 and TRBJ1-1; a possible D gene is TRBD1 (5 bases). The CDR3 loop spans 14 amino acids. V gave up 1 base and J gave up 1 base, with 7 bases separating them. Germline CDR1 is SGHVS and CDR2 is FQNEAQ. The DNA of the CDR3 is TGTGCCAGCAGCTTAGTCGGGGGGAACACTGAAGCTTTCTTT. It translates to CASSLVGGNTEAFF.

In this sample, this clonotype turned up a few times. V and J are TRBV12-3 or TRBV12-4 and TRBJ2-7; possible D gene TRBD1, 5 bases. This CDR3 has 11 residues. Between the trimmed V and J ends, which lost 3 bases and 6 bases, there was a span of 6 bases. The CDR3 nucleotides read TGTGCCAGCAGTTTTAGGGGCGAGCAGTACTTC. Translation: CASSFRGEQYF.

V and J are TRBV7-9 and TRBJ2-3; no definite D call. Germline V CDR1 and CDR2: SEHNR, FQNEAQ (reference sequence). Trimming removed 7 bases from V and 5 bases from J, with 7 bases in between. This CDR3 has 11 amino acids. CDR3 in amino acids: CASTWGDTQYF. The CDR3 nucleotides read TGTGCCAGCACCTGGGGAGATACGCAGTATTTT.

This sequence joins TRBV5-4 and TRBJ1-1; 7 nucleotides line up with TRBD1. The CDR3 spans 16 residues. Per germline, CDR1 SGHNT and CDR2 YYREEE (reference sequence). J lost 5 bases, V lost 4 bases, and 14 bases had no gene match. The CDR3 spells CASSPSPGGMGTEAFF. The CDR3 DNA reads TGTGCCAGCAGCCCCTCCCCAGGGGGTATGGGAACTGAAGCTTTCTTT.

This clonotype was counted a few times. V and J are TRBV7-3 and TRBJ2-3; 10 bases align to TRBD2. Unmatched junction bases numbered 7, after V lost 4 bases and J lost 0 bases. This CDR3 has 17 amino acids. Germline-derived CDR1 and CDR2 are SGHTA and FQGTGA. The CDR3 DNA reads as TGTGCCAGCAGCTACCGAGGACTAGCGGCTAGCACAGATACGCAGTATTTT. Amino acids: CASSYRGLAASTDTQYF.

There are a few counts of this clonotype. The chain has TRBV5-1 and TRBJ2-5; 7 nucleotides line up with TRBD2. This CDR3 region has 15 residues. In germline, CDR1 is SGHRS, CDR2 YFSETQ. V lost 3 bases to trimming and J lost 4 bases; unmatched junction nucleotides: 9. CDR3 loop: CASSWPGGDAETQYF. DNA of the CDR3: TGCGCCAGCAGCTGGCCGGGGGGAGATGCAGAGACCCAGTACTTC. Supplemented by reference TRBV5-1 and TRBJ2-5, the full variable domain reads KAGVTQTPRYLIKTRGQQVTLSCSPISGHRSVSWYQQTPGQGLQFLFEYFSETQRNKGNFPGRFSGRQFSNSRSEMNVSTLELGDSALYLCASSWPGGDAETQYFGPGTRLLVL.

The chain joins TRBV7-3 to TRBJ2-1; 8 bases agree with TRBD2. The germline V gene encodes CDR1 SGHTA and CDR2 FQGTGA. J gave up 3 bases and V 4 bases, and 5 bases lay outside the gene matches. The CDR3 loop spans 15 amino acids. The chain's CDR3 is CASSSQGLGYNEQFF. CDR3 nucleotide sequence: TGTGCCAGCAGCTCCCAGGGACTAGGCTACAATGAGCAGTTCTTC.

This clonotype was detected only a few times. The CDR3 is CASTATSGSLLAQYF. CDR3 in DNA: TGTGCCAGCACCGCGACTAGCGGGAGCCTATTGGCCCAGTACTTC. The chain carries TRBV7-2 and TRBJ2-5; TRBD2 agrees at 12 bases. V shed 7 bases, J shed 9 bases, and the junction held 12 bases outside the gene matches. Germline V CDR1 and CDR2: SGHTA, FQGNSA. This CDR3 region has 15 residues.

This clonotype was found a few times. The chain carries TRBV15 and TRBJ2-1; 9 bases are shared with TRBD1. This CDR3 has 15 residues. Germline CDR1 reads LNHNV; CDR2 reads YYDKDF (reference sequence). V lost 4 bases, J lost 9 bases, and 10 bases stayed unmatched. The CDR3 sequence is CATSKPDRGAGEQFF. The CDR3 bases are TGTGCCACCAGCAAACCGGACAGGGGAGCAGGTGAGCAGTTCTTC.

This chain links TRBV5-5 with TRBJ2-1, with no clear D. Germline CDR1 is SGHKS and CDR2 is YYEKEE (reference sequence). The V end was cut by 0 bases, the J end by 4 bases, with 11 bases between. CDR3 length: 15 residues. This CDR3 reads CASSLESYFYNEQFF. CDR3 coding DNA: TGTGCCAGCAGCTTGGAATCCTATTTTTACAATGAGCAGTTCTTC.

The chain is built from TRBV5-1 and TRBJ1-1; the D is unclear. The CDR3 runs 16 residues. V was shortened by 4 bases and J by 0 bases, with 16 bases between the two germline ends. Germline-derived CDR1 and CDR2 are SGHRS and YFSETQ. As DNA, the CDR3 is TGCGCCAGCAGCACCTCCCCTAAACGGTTGAACACTGAAGCTTTCTTT. This encodes CASSTSPKRLNTEAFF. The full variable domain, its missing parts supplied by reference TRBV5-1 and TRBJ1-1, is KAGVTQTPRYLIKTRGQQVTLSCSPISGHRSVSWYQQTPGQGLQFLFEYFSETQRNKGNFPGRFSGRQFSNSRSEMNVSTLELGDSALYLCASSTSPKRLNTEAFFGQGTRLTVV.

J is TRBJ2-7 and V is TRBV7-9, with TRBD2 matching over 7 bases. The DNA end is more similar to TRBJ2-5, so the J call may be wrong. This CDR3 is built from 15 residues. Germline CDR1 and CDR2: SEHNR and FQNEAQ (reference sequence). In nucleotides, the CDR3 is TGTGCCAGCAGCTTATCAGAGCTAGCGGCCGAGACCCAGTACTTC. This sequence encodes CASSLSELAAETQYF.

The chain has TRBV9 and TRBJ2-5; D might be TRBD1 (5 bases). The V end was cut by 4 bases, the J end by 5 bases, with 15 bases between. This CDR3 spans 14 amino acids. Looked up from germline, CDR1 is SGDLS and CDR2 is YYNGEE. The CDR3 loop is CASSQKIGAETQYF. The CDR3 nucleotides are TGTGCCAGCAGCCAGAAAATTGGGGCGGAGACCCAGTACTTC.

The genes are TRBV7-2 and TRBJ2-7, with 10 bases lining up with TRBD2. The ends lost 5 bases at V and 0 bases at J; junction bases unmatched: 7. The CDR3 contains 16 residues. Per germline, CDR1 SGHTA and CDR2 FQGNSA. CDR3 bases: TGTGCCAGCAGCCCCCAAAGCGGGGGGGACTCCTACGAGCAGTACTTC. Protein: CASSPQSGGDSYEQYF. Full variable domain (missing parts from reference TRBV7-2 and TRBJ2-7): GAGVSQSPSNKVTEKGKDVELRCDPISGHTALYWYRQSLGQGLEFLIYFQGNSAPDKSGLPSDRFSAERTGGSVSTLTIQRTQQEDSAVYLCASSPQSGGDSYEQYFGPGTRLTVT.